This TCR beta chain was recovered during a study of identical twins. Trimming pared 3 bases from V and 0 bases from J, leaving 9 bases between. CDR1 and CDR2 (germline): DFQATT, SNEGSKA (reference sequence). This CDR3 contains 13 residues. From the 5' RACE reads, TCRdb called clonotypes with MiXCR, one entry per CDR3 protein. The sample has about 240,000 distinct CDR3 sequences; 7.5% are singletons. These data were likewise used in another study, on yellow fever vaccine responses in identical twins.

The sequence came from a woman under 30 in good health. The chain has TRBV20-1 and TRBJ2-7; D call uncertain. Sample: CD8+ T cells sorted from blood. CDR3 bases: TGCAGTGCTAGGGAAAGTTCCTCCTACGAGCAGTACTTC. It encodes CSARESSSYEQYF.